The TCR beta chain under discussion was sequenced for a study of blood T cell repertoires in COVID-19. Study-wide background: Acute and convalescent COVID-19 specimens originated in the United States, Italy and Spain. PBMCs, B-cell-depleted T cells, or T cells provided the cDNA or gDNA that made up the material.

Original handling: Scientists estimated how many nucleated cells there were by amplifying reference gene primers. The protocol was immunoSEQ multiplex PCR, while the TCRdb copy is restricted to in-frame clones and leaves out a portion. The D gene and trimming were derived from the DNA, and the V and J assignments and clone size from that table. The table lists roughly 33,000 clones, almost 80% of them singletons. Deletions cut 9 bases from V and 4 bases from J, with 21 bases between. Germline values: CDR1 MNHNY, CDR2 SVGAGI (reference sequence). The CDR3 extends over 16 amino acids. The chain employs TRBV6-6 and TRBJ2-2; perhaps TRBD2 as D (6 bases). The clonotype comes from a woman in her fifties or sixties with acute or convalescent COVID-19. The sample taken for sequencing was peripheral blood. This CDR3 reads CASLVGGGRSTGELFF. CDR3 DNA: TGTGCCAGTCTCGTCGGGGGTGGGAGATCCACCGGGGAGCTGTTTTTT.